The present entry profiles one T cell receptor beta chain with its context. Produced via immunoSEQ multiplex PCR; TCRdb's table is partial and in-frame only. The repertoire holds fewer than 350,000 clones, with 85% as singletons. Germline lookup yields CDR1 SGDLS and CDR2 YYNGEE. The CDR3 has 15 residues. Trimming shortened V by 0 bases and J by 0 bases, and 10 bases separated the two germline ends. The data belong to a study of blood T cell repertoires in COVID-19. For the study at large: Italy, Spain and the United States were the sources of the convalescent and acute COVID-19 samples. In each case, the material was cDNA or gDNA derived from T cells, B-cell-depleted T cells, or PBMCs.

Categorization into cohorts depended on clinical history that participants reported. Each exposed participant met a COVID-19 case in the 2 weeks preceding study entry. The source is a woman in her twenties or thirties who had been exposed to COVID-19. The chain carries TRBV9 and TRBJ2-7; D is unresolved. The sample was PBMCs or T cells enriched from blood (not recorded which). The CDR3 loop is CASSVAADSSYEQYF. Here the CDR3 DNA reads TGTGCCAGCAGCGTAGCGGCCGACTCCTCCTACGAGCAGTACTTC.